Presented here are 30 T cell receptor beta chains from one specimen sequenced in a study of T cell repertoires in cytomegalovirus infection. TCRdb re-analysed the reads in MiXCR, keeping a single row per CDR3 protein. The sample yields almost 500,000 distinct CDR3 sequences, roughly 12% seen once. The sample taken for sequencing was PBMCs. These receptors came from a human donor in good health (CMV status not recorded). Some clones in this sample may be carry-over from other donors' samples.

This clonotype was observed at least ten times. The gene calls are TRBV7-2 and TRBJ2-7; weak D call: TRBD2 (6 bases). Germline values: CDR1 SGHTA, CDR2 FQGNSA. CDR3 length equals 14 residues. V lost 5 bases and J 4 bases, leaving 15 bases between the germline ends. CDR3 coding DNA: TGTGCCAGCAGCCCAGGAGGGGTGTTATACGAGCAGTACTTC. It translates to CASSPGGVLYEQYF.

This clonotype was observed at least ten times. This chain uses TRBV7-2 with TRBJ1-4; TRBD1 agrees at 9 bases. Germline V lookup: CDR1 SGHTA, CDR2 FQGNSA. Trimming cost V 5 bases and J 4 bases; bases outside gene matches: 5. This CDR3 comprises 15 residues. CDR3 residues: CASSPRTGDNEKLFF. For the CDR3, the DNA is TGTGCCAGCAGCCCGCGGACAGGGGATAATGAAAAACTGTTTTTT. The whole variable domain, filled in from reference TRBV7-2 and TRBJ1-4, reads GAGVSQSPSNKVTEKGKDVELRCDPISGHTALYWYRQSLGQGLEFLIYFQGNSAPDKSGLPSDRFSAERTGGSVSTLTIQRTQQEDSAVYLCASSPRTGDNEKLFFGSGTQLSVL.

A note on this clonotype: A read error may be the cause here, since a much bigger clone is one base away. This chain uses TRBV11-2 with TRBJ2-5; no clear D. In germline, CDR1 is SGHAT, CDR2 FQNNGV. The CDR3 extends over 14 amino acids. The CDR3 bases are TGTACCAGCAGCTTAATCCGTATTCAACAGACCCAGTACTTC. This codes for CTSSLIRIQQTQYF.

This clonotype was recorded many times. This CDR3 reads CASSLSGGSSNQPQHF. As DNA, the CDR3 is TGTGCCAGCAGCTTATCCGGAGGGAGTAGCAATCAGCCCCAGCATTTT. V and J are TRBV7-2 and TRBJ1-5, with unresolved D. Germline CDR1 reads SGHTA; CDR2 reads FQGNSA. The germline V and J ends were trimmed by 2 bases and 0 bases, with 11 bases remaining between them. The CDR3 length is 16 residues.

Many counts were recorded for this clonotype. The V call is TRBV7-9, the J call TRBJ2-1; unclear D gene. CDR1 and CDR2 from the germline V gene are SEHNR and FQNEAQ (reference sequence). The CDR3 runs to 16 residues. V lost 2 bases, J lost 4 bases, and 15 bases lay in between. CDR3 bases: TGTGCCAGCAGCTTATTCCGCTTCGCCAGTTACAATGAGCAGTTCTTC. Its protein is CASSLFRFASYNEQFF.

At least ten counts were recorded for this clonotype. The rearrangement links TRBV7-2 to TRBJ1-6; D remains ambiguous. Germline lookup yields CDR1 SGHTA and CDR2 FQGNSA. The CDR3 loop spans 17 amino acids. V was clipped by 2 bases and J by 0 bases, with 11 bases between them. This CDR3 reads CASSLYPGRSYNSPLHF. DNA for the CDR3: TGTGCCAGCAGCTTATACCCAGGTCGCTCCTATAATTCACCCCTCCACTTT.

The chain carries TRBV5-5 and TRBJ2-6; D unclear. This CDR3 has 16 amino acids. Trimming took 3 bases from V and 0 from J, leaving 10 bases between them. Germline CDR1 reads SGHKS; CDR2 reads YYEKEE (reference sequence). CDR3 sequence: CASSYQTYSGANVLTF. DNA for the CDR3: TGTGCCAGCAGCTATCAGACCTACTCTGGGGCCAACGTCCTGACTTTC.

The chain couples TRBV29-1 to TRBJ2-6; perhaps TRBD2 as D (5 bases). The CDR3 is 16 amino acids. Germline V gives CDR1 SQVTM, CDR2 ANQGSEA. The germline V and J ends were trimmed by 4 bases and 6 bases, with 19 bases remaining between them. The CDR3 region is CSVVWQVDFVANVLTF. The CDR3 nucleotides read TGCAGCGTTGTCTGGCAGGTGGACTTTGTGGCCAACGTCCTGACTTTC.

This clonotype was counted a few times. The chain recombines TRBV6-6 with TRBJ2-1; the D gene is possibly TRBD2 (6 bases). The CDR3 is made up of 12 amino acids. Germline V CDR1 and CDR2: MNHNY, SVGAGI (reference sequence). Between the trimmed V and J ends, which lost 2 bases and 9 bases, there was a span of 8 bases. The CDR3 loop reads CASSYLAREQFF. DNA for the CDR3: TGTGCCAGCAGTTACCTAGCGCGTGAGCAGTTCTTC.

In this sample, this clonotype turned up many times. The genes are TRBV12-3 or TRBV12-4 and TRBJ2-1; maybe TRBD2 (6 bases). The CDR3 has 14 residues. V shed 6 bases and J shed 1 base, with 10 bases lying between them. The CDR3 nucleotides read TGTGCCAGCAGCCAACGGGGGTCCTACAATGAGCAGTTCTTC. Translating gives CASSQRGSYNEQFF.

This clonotype was found a few times. This sequence joins TRBV19 and TRBJ2-4; 8 bases are a match to TRBD2. J lost 6 bases, V lost 1 base, and 8 bases had no gene match. This CDR3 has 16 residues. CDR1 is LNHDA, CDR2 SQIVND, per germline (reference sequence). CDR3 sequence (DNA): TGTGCCAGTAGTATAGGTCGGGAGGGCCGGGGAAACATTCAGTACTTC. It yields the protein CASSIGREGRGNIQYF. Using reference TRBV19 and TRBJ2-4 for the parts outside the CDR3, the full variable domain is DGGITQSPKYLFRKEGQNVTLSCEQNLNHDAMYWYRQDPGQGLRLIYYSQIVNDFQKGDIAEGYSVSREKKESFPLTVTSAQKNPTAFYLCASSIGREGRGNIQYFGAGTRLSVL.

There are many counts of this clonotype. V and J are TRBV20-1 and TRBJ1-1; no clear D gene. Between the trimmed V and J ends, which lost 1 base and 1 base, there was a span of 10 bases. The germline V gene has CDR1 DFQATT and CDR2 SNEGSKA (reference sequence). This CDR3 is 14 amino acids long. CDR3 DNA sequence: TGCAGTGCTAGAGTTATCGAGAGGAACACTGAAGCTTTCTTT. Encoded protein: CSARVIERNTEAFF.

This sequence joins TRBV5-4 and TRBJ1-3; D is uncertain. V was cut by 0 bases and J by 0 bases, with 10 bases left in between. There are 16 residues in the CDR3. Germline V CDR1 and CDR2: SGHNT, YYREEE (reference sequence). CDR3 in amino acids: CASSLASSYSGNTIYF. As DNA, the CDR3 is TGTGCCAGCAGCTTGGCCTCCAGCTACTCTGGAAACACCATATATTTT.

This clonotype was counted at least ten times. The chain carries TRBV15 and TRBJ2-7; D not resolved. The CDR3 is made up of 12 amino acids. Germline assignment: CDR1 LNHNV and CDR2 YYDKDF (reference sequence). V was trimmed by 0 bases and J by 0 bases, leaving 0 bases between them. CDR3 residues: CATSRDSYEQYF. The DNA for the CDR3 is TGTGCCACCAGCAGAGACTCCTACGAGCAGTACTTC.

This clonotype has ten or more counts. The chain recombines TRBV20-1 with TRBJ2-3; 12 bases match TRBD1. The V gene end was trimmed by 6 bases and the J gene end by 7 bases; junction bases not matched to a gene: 11. The CDR3 totals 15 residues. From germline, CDR1 is DFQATT and CDR2 SNEGSKA (reference sequence). In DNA, the CDR3 is TGCAGTGCGCAGGCCGGGACAGGGGGCTTGAATACGCAGTATTTT. Translated: CSAQAGTGGLNTQYF.

The chain has TRBV20-1 and TRBJ2-1; TRBD2 agrees at 8 bases. CDR3 size: 14 residues. V gave up 5 bases and J gave up 1 base; unmatched junction bases: 4. Germline V gene sequence: CDR1 DFQATT, CDR2 SNEGSKA (reference sequence). CDR3 loop: CSAFGLASYNEQFF. DNA for the CDR3: TGCAGTGCTTTCGGACTAGCTTCCTACAATGAGCAGTTCTTC.

This chain uses TRBV10-3 with TRBJ2-1, with D possibly being TRBD1 (6 bases). V lost 4 bases, J lost 5 bases, and 12 bases lay in between. The CDR3 runs to 14 residues. The V gene's germline CDR1 is ENHRY and CDR2 SYGVKD. This chain's CDR3 is CAISGQRTDNEQFF. As DNA, the CDR3 is TGTGCCATCAGTGGCCAGCGGACAGACAATGAGCAGTTCTTC.

The sample holds many counts of this clonotype. The chain has TRBV7-8 and TRBJ1-3; 7 bases fit TRBD1. Losses at the gene ends were 6 bases for V and 2 bases for J; bases not matched to a gene: 4. Looked up from germline, CDR1 is SGHVS and CDR2 is FQNEAQ. The CDR3 runs 14 residues. CDR3 residues: CASRDDRAGNTIYF. The CDR3 coding sequence is TGTGCCAGCAGAGACGACAGGGCTGGAAACACCATATATTTT.

This clonotype was recorded at least ten times. The V gene is TRBV7-2, the J gene TRBJ1-1, with 9 bases identical to TRBD1. Germline trimming cut 5 bases from V and 7 bases from J; bases unmatched to any gene: 8. The CDR3 has 14 amino acids. Germline assignment: CDR1 SGHTA and CDR2 FQGNSA. CDR3 nucleotides: TGTGCCAGCAGCCCCTTTGACAGGGGGGGTGAAGCTTTCTTT. Translating gives CASSPFDRGGEAFF.

The chain joins TRBV18 to TRBJ2-7; weak D call: TRBD2 (5 bases). The CDR3 loop spans 16 amino acids. CDR1 is KGHSH and CDR2 is LQKENI in the germline V gene. V was clipped by 3 bases and J by 0 bases, with 15 bases between them. The CDR3, as DNA: TGTGCCAGCTCACCGGGAGCCCTTAGGAGCTCCTACGAGCAGTACTTC. Amino acids: CASSPGALRSSYEQYF.

There are a few counts of this clonotype. The chain recombines TRBV20-1 with TRBJ2-1, with D uncertain. The germline V and J ends were trimmed by 0 bases and 5 bases, with 14 bases remaining between them. CDR1 is DFQATT, CDR2 SNEGSKA, per germline (reference sequence). The CDR3 contains 15 residues. The CDR3 here is CSARDPLSPNNEQFF. CDR3 nucleotides: TGCAGTGCTAGAGACCCCTTGTCGCCGAACAATGAGCAGTTCTTC.

The table lists this clonotype with a few counts. This chain links TRBV7-6 with TRBJ2-7; the match to TRBD2 covers 8 bases. CDR1 SGHVS and CDR2 FNYEAQ come from the germline V gene. J lost 0 bases, V lost 3 bases, and 1 base had no gene match. This CDR3 has 14 residues. In DNA, the CDR3 is TGTGCCAGCAGCTTTAGCGGGGACTCCTACGAGCAGTACTTC. Its protein product is CASSFSGDSYEQYF. The whole variable domain, filled in from reference TRBV7-6 and TRBJ2-7, reads GAGVSQSPRYKVTKRGQDVALRCDPISGHVSLYWYRQALGQGPEFLTYFNYEAQQDKSGLPNDRFSAERPEGSISTLTIQRTEQRDSAMYRCASSFSGDSYEQYFGPGTRLTVT.

This clonotype occurred a few times. The chain combines TRBV27 with TRBJ1-2; D is perhaps TRBD1 (5 bases). In germline, CDR1 is MNHEY, CDR2 SMNVEV (reference sequence). V was clipped by 5 bases and J by 5 bases, with 12 bases between them. The CDR3 totals 13 residues. CDR3 DNA sequence: TGTGCCAGCAGTCCTCGACAGAGTTATGGCTACACCTTC. Amino acid sequence: CASSPRQSYGYTF.

This clonotype has at least ten counts. This chain joins TRBV11-2 and TRBJ2-2, with TRBD2 matching 9 bases. The germline gives CDR1 SGHAT, CDR2 FQNNGV. V dropped 6 bases and J dropped 4; count of bases not matched to a gene: 9. CDR3 length equals 16 residues. The chain's CDR3 is CASRLRGGLRTGELFF. In DNA, the CDR3 is TGTGCCAGCAGACTGCGGGGGGGCCTGCGCACCGGGGAGCTGTTTTTT.

This clonotype has at least ten counts. The chain joins TRBV28 to TRBJ1-2; no firm D call. The length of the CDR3 is 18 residues. V was clipped by 3 bases and J by 5 bases, with 25 bases between them. Germline loops: CDR1 MDHEN, CDR2 SYDVKM. CDR3 in amino acids: CASSFNRLVGESVYGYTF. The CDR3 coding sequence is TGTGCCAGCAGTTTCAATAGACTCGTTGGGGAAAGTGTATATGGCTACACCTTC.

This clonotype was detected ten times or more. The V gene is TRBV24-1, the J gene TRBJ2-1; 11 bases fit TRBD2. The V and J ends lost 4 bases and 4 bases, in that order; junction bases with no gene match: 5. Looked up from germline, CDR1 is KGHDR and CDR2 is SFDVKD. There are 16 residues in the CDR3. CDR3 bases: TGTGCCACCAGTGACCCTAGCGGGAGGACTTACAATGAGCAGTTCTTC. It yields the protein CATSDPSGRTYNEQFF.

This clonotype showed up many times. The chain joins TRBV7-9 to TRBJ2-6; no definite D call. With 3 bases removed from V and 0 bases from J, the gap between germline ends came to 9 bases. The CDR3 is made up of 16 amino acids. CDR1 is SEHNR and CDR2 is FQNEAQ in the germline V gene (reference sequence). The CDR3 bases are TGTGCCAGCAGCTTTAGCCTGAGCTCTGGGGCCAACGTCCTGACTTTC. This translates into CASSFSLSSGANVLTF.

This clonotype was observed many times. The J gene is TRBJ2-3, the V gene TRBV6-6; tentative D call: TRBD1 (5 bases). From germline, CDR1 is MNHNY and CDR2 SVGAGI (reference sequence). V dropped 5 bases and J dropped 0 bases, with 9 bases sitting between them. This CDR3 region has 14 residues. CDR3 sequence: CASSQGTSTDTQYF. In nucleotides, the CDR3 is TGTGCCAGCAGTCAGGGAACTAGCACAGATACGCAGTATTTT.

This clonotype was detected many times. The DNA for the CDR3 is TGTGCCAGCAGCTCTAACAGGGTGGGATCCCTCCACTTT. It codes for CASSSNRVGSLHF. The chain links TRBV7-2 to TRBJ1-6; D perhaps matches TRBD1 (6 bases). Germline-derived CDR1 and CDR2 are SGHTA and FQGNSA. This CDR3 contains 13 residues. Trimming took off 4 bases at V and 14 bases at J, with 15 bases between the two ends.

This clonotype was seen ten or more times. V is TRBV7-2 and J is TRBJ2-1; 10 nucleotides agree with TRBD2. V trimming: 7 bases; J trimming: 9 bases; junction bases outside the gene matches: 12. CDR3 length: 15 amino acids. Germline CDR1 reads SGHTA; CDR2 reads FQGNSA. CDR3 protein: CASTPRAGGRSEQFF. The CDR3 nucleotides read TGTGCCAGCACCCCCCGAGCGGGAGGGCGAAGTGAGCAGTTCTTC.